Listed here are 20 T cell receptor beta chains from one sample, sequenced in a study of blood T cell repertoires in COVID-19. TCRdb keeps only in-frame clones here, not all; method: immunoSEQ multiplex PCR. The sample yields 250,000 to 350,000 clones, about 85% seen once. Sequenced: PBMCs or T cells enriched from blood (not recorded which). Receptors were obtained from a woman under 40 who had recovered from COVID-19.

This clone was counted only a few times. Here the CDR3 reads CASGRQDANYGYTF. CDR3 coding DNA: TGCGCCAGCGGCAGACAGGACGCAAACTATGGCTACACCTTC. This chain links TRBV5-1 with TRBJ1-2; maybe TRBD1 (6 bases). The germline gives CDR1 SGHRS, CDR2 YFSETQ. Trimming took 7 bases from V and 2 from J, leaving 15 bases between them. The CDR3 has 14 amino acids.

This chain joins TRBV6-4 and TRBJ2-5; TRBD1 agrees at 7 bases. J lost 4 bases, V lost 4 bases, and 3 bases had no gene match. The CDR3 loop spans 13 amino acids. Per germline, CDR1 MRHNA and CDR2 SNTAGT. In nucleotides, the CDR3 is TGTGCCAGCAGTGGGAACAGGGGAGAGACCCAGTACTTC. Protein product: CASSGNRGETQYF.

J is TRBJ2-6 and V is TRBV7-9; D is undetermined. V gave up 1 base and J gave up 3 bases, with 10 bases separating them. The CDR3 consists of 16 residues. Looked up from germline, CDR1 is SEHNR and CDR2 is FQNEAQ (reference sequence). The CDR3 region is CASSLVLGFGANVLTF. As DNA, the CDR3 is TGTGCCAGCAGCTTAGTCCTCGGGTTTGGGGCCAACGTCCTGACTTTC.

The chain carries TRBV5-4 and TRBJ1-1, with D possibly TRBD1 on 5 matching bases. V was pared by 0 bases and J by 4 bases, with 16 bases between. The germline V gene has CDR1 SGHNT and CDR2 YYREEE (reference sequence). The CDR3 consists of 16 residues. Here the CDR3 reads CASSLGGRDSTTEAFF. CDR3 coding DNA: TGTGCCAGCAGCTTGGGGGGCAGGGATTCAACCACTGAAGCTTTCTTT.

The chain uses TRBV6-5 and TRBJ1-4, with D perhaps TRBD1 (5 bases). Germline values: CDR1 MNHEY, CDR2 SVGAGI. Deletions cut 3 bases from V and 2 bases from J, with 13 bases between. This CDR3 spans 16 amino acids. CDR3 in amino acids: CASSYGAPGTNEKLFF. The CDR3 nucleotides are TGTGCCAGCAGTTATGGGGCACCCGGCACTAATGAAAAACTGTTTTTT.

This chain connects TRBV11-2 to TRBJ2-2; a possible D gene is TRBD2 (7 bases). Germline V gene data show CDR1 as SGHAT and CDR2 as FQNNGV. Between the trimmed V and J ends, which lost 5 bases and 4 bases, there was a span of 20 bases. The CDR3 is 17 residues long. In DNA form, the CDR3 reads TGTGCCAGCAGCCCGCTGTTGGGGGGGGGCAGCACCGGGGAGCTGTTTTTT. It encodes CASSPLLGGGSTGELFF.

V usage is TRBV5-4 and J usage is TRBJ2-2; perhaps TRBD1 as D (6 bases). The CDR3 is 15 residues long. Trimming pared 0 bases from V and 1 base from J, leaving 7 bases between. Looked up from germline, CDR1 is SGHNT and CDR2 is YYREEE (reference sequence). CDR3 protein: CASSLETGNTGELFF. The DNA for the CDR3 is TGTGCCAGCAGCTTGGAGACAGGGAACACCGGGGAGCTGTTTTTT.

V usage is TRBV9 and J usage is TRBJ1-6; the match to TRBD1 covers 7 bases. There are 14 residues in the CDR3. Germline CDR1 and CDR2: SGDLS and YYNGEE. Trimming cost V 1 base and J 8 bases; bases outside gene matches: 3. DNA of the CDR3: TGTGCCAGCAGCGTATGGGGGACAGATTCACCCCTCCACTTT. As protein: CASSVWGTDSPLHF.

In regard to this clone: A junction end diverges from the germline sequence, so it may reflect a read error. Other DNA sequences from this sample encode an identical CDR3 as well. V gene TRBV9 combines with J gene TRBJ2-1; 9 bases map to TRBD2. The germline gives CDR1 SGDLS, CDR2 YYNGEE. The CDR3 is 16 amino acids. The DNA for the CDR3 is TGTCCCAGCAGCGTCGGGGGTAGCGGGGGAGGCAATGAGCAGTTCTTC. It translates to CPSSVGGSGGGNEQFF.

V and J are TRBV29-1 and TRBJ1-5; no clear D. This CDR3 comprises 12 residues. Germline V gene lookup returns CDR1 SQVTM and CDR2 ANQGSEA. Between the trimmed V and J ends, which lost 4 bases and 5 bases, there was a span of 9 bases. CDR3 sequence reads: CSVGHGDQPQHF. CDR3 in DNA: TGCAGCGTTGGTCACGGTGATCAGCCCCAGCATTTT. Together with reference TRBV29-1 and TRBJ1-5, the CDR3 gives the full variable domain: SAVISQKPSRDICQRGTSLTIQCQVDSQVTMMFWYRQQPGQSLTLIATANQGSEATYESGFVIDKFPISRPNLTFSTLTVSNMSPEDSSIYLCSVGHGDQPQHFGDGTRLSIL.

The V gene is TRBV5-4, the J gene TRBJ1-2, with D tentatively TRBD1 (6 bases). Deletions cut 4 bases from V and 8 bases from J, with 15 bases between. This CDR3 is 13 amino acids long. Germline V CDR1 and CDR2: SGHNT, YYREEE (reference sequence). Here the CDR3 reads CASSPGQRGGYTF. The CDR3 DNA sequence: TGTGCCAGCAGCCCCGGACAGAGGGGCGGCTACACCTTC.

The V and J genes are TRBV6-5 and TRBJ1-2; 8 nucleotides match TRBD1. CDR1 MNHEY and CDR2 SVGAGI come from the germline V gene. The CDR3 length is 14 residues. V was pared by 8 bases and J by 8 bases, with 13 bases of the junction left unmatched. This CDR3 is CASGRGAGGSGYTF. In nucleotides, the CDR3 is TGTGCCAGCGGCAGAGGGGCAGGGGGCTCAGGCTACACCTTC.

Written as DNA, the CDR3 is TGTGCCAGCAGCCAAAGGAGGGGAGAGGGCTACACCTTC. It yields the protein CASSQRRGEGYTF. The chain carries TRBV3-1 (or the pseudogene TRBV3-2) and TRBJ1-2, with TRBD1 as a possible D gene (5 bases). V lost 2 bases, J lost 8 bases, and 12 bases lay in between. Germline loops: CDR1 LGHDT, CDR2 YNNKEL (reference sequence). The CDR3 runs to 13 residues.

The J gene is TRBJ1-1, the V gene TRBV27; 7 nucleotides agree with TRBD1. Germline V gene sequence: CDR1 MNHEY, CDR2 SMNVEV (reference sequence). The CDR3 runs 13 residues. V gave up 3 bases and J gave up 6 bases; unmatched junction bases: 4. CDR3 loop: CASSFNQGAEAFF. CDR3 bases: TGTGCCAGCAGTTTCAACCAGGGGGCTGAAGCTTTCTTT.

This chain uses TRBV7-9 with TRBJ2-7, with D possibly being TRBD2 (5 bases). In germline, CDR1 is SEHNR, CDR2 FQNEAQ (reference sequence). Trimming shortened V by 4 bases and J by 8 bases, and 18 bases separated the two germline ends. This CDR3 contains 14 residues. Here the CDR3 reads CASSSPGSFLKQYF. The CDR3 DNA sequence: TGTGCCAGCAGCTCTCCGGGATCTTTCTTAAAGCAGTACTTC.

The chain has TRBV2 and TRBJ1-2; no firm D call. CDR3 length equals 13 residues. Deletions cut 6 bases from V and 2 bases from J, with 10 bases between. Germline loops: CDR1 SNHLY, CDR2 FYNNEI. CDR3 residues: CASRRLGNYGYTF. In DNA, the CDR3 is TGTGCCAGCAGGAGACTAGGGAACTATGGCTACACCTTC.

Points on this clone: One junction end disagrees with the germline gene, perhaps due to a read error. The chain links TRBV24-1 to TRBJ1-2; no definite D call. The germline V gene encodes CDR1 KGHDR and CDR2 SFDVKD. This CDR3 is built from 10 residues. In nucleotides, the CDR3 is TGTGCCACCAGTGAAGCGGACCGCGCCTTC. Its translation is CATSEADRAF.

Points on this clone: This sample includes further DNA sequences coding for the same CDR3. The gene calls are TRBV7-9 and TRBJ2-1; no clear D gene. Per germline, CDR1 SEHNR and CDR2 FQNEAQ (reference sequence). Deletions cut 0 bases from V and 0 bases from J, with 3 bases between. The CDR3 sequence is 14 residues long. The CDR3: CASSLAGSYNEQFF. The CDR3 DNA sequence: TGTGCCAGCAGCTTAGCCGGCTCCTACAATGAGCAGTTCTTC. Variable domain in full (rest from reference TRBV7-9 and TRBJ2-1): DTGVSQNPRHKITKRGQNVTFRCDPISEHNRLYWYRQTLGQGPEFLTYFQNEAQLEKSRLLSDRFSAERPKGSFSTLEIQRTEQGDSAMYLCASSLAGSYNEQFFGPGTRLTVL.

V is TRBV9 and J is TRBJ2-1; TRBD1 agrees at 8 bases. There are 16 residues in the CDR3. Germline lookup yields CDR1 SGDLS and CDR2 YYNGEE. J lost 1 base, V lost 0 bases, and 3 bases had no gene match. CDR3 sequence reads: CASSVGWTGSYNEQFF. DNA of the CDR3: TGTGCCAGCAGCGTAGGCTGGACAGGGTCCTACAATGAGCAGTTCTTC.

The chain employs TRBV6-5 and TRBJ1-1, with D possibly TRBD1 on 5 matching bases. V was pared by 7 bases and J by 4 bases, with 16 bases between. CDR3 length equals 14 residues. Germline V CDR1 and CDR2: MNHEY, SVGAGI. In nucleotides, the CDR3 is TGTGCCAGCACCCCCGGGGGTAGCGGCACTGAAGCTTTCTTT. Encoded protein: CASTPGGSGTEAFF.